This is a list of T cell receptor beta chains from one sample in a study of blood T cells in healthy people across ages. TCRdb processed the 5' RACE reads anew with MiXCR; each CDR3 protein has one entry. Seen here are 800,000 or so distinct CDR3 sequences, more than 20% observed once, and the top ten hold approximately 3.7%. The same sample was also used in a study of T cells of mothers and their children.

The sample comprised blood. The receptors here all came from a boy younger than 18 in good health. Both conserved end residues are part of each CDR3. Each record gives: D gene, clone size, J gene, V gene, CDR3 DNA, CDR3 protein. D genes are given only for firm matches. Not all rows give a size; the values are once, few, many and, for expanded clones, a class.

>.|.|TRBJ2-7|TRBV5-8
TGTGCCAGCAGCCAAGGGACCGACCACTACGAGCAGTACTTC
CASSQGTDHYEQYF
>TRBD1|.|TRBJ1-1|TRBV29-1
TGCAGCGTTGAAGGGGGACAGGGAAGGAACACTGAAGCTTTCTTT
CSVEGGQGRNTEAFF
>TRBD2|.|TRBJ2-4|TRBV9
TGTGCCAGCGCTTACGGGAGGGGGGTCCCCATTCAGTACTTC
CASAYGRGVPIQYF
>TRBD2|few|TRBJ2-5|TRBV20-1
TGCAGTGCTAGAGATCGCCTGGGACTAGCAGTTGGAGAGCAGTACTTC
CSARDRLGLAVGEQYF
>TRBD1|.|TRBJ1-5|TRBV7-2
TGTGCCAGCAGCCCGGGACCGGGACAGGAGAATCAGCCCCAGCATTTT
CASSPGPGQENQPQHF
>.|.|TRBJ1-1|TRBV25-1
TGTGCCCGCAGTGAATTCGACCAGGGTGAAGCTTTCTTT
CARSEFDQGEAFF
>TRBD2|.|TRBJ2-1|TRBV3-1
TGTGCCAGCAGCCAAGTTAGGGGACTAGCGGGAGACGCCATCCGCAAGGAGCAGTTCTTC
CASSQVRGLAGDAIRKEQFF
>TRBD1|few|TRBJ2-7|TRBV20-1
TGCAGTGCCACCAGGGACAACAGGGGGTACGAGCAGTACTTC
CSATRDNRGYEQYF
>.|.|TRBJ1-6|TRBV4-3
TGCGCCAGCAGCCAAGATCGGGGGGTTGATTCACCCCTCCACTTT
CASSQDRGVDSPLHF
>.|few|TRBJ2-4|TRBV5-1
TGCGCCAGCAGCTTGGAAGGGGATGGTGACATTCAGTACTTC
CASSLEGDGDIQYF
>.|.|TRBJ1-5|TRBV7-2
TGTGCCAGCAGCTTTGAGGTAAATCAGCCCCAGCATTTT
CASSFEVNQPQHF
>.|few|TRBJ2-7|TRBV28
TGTGCCAGCAGATCAGGGATCTCCTACGAGCAGTACTTC
CASRSGISYEQYF
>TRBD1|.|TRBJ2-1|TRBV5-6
TGTGCCAGCAGCCCGTACCGGGACAGCACCTACAATGAGCAGTTCTTC
CASSPYRDSTYNEQFF
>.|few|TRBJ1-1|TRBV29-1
TGCAGCGTTGTGGACAGAGCTGGTGAAGCTTTCTTT
CSVVDRAGEAFF
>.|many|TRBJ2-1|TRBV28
TGTGCCAGCGACACTAGTCGGGATTACAATGAGCAGTTCTTC
CASDTSRDYNEQFF
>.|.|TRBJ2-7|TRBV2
TGTGCCAGCATCAAAAGCATGGAATTATACGAGCAGTACTTC
CASIKSMELYEQYF
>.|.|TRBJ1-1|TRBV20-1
TGCAGTGCTAGAGTTAGGGTTAACACTGAAGCTTTCTTT
CSARVRVNTEAFF